These 12 T cell receptor beta chains were sequenced from one sample in a study of identical twins. TCRdb analysed the 5' RACE reads with MiXCR anew, one entry per CDR3 protein. The sample shows a few hundred thousand distinct CDR3 sequences, over 9% of them seen only once. The same sample was also studied in work on yellow fever vaccine responses in identical twins.

Sequencing was carried out using CD8+ T cells sorted from blood. The receptor set was obtained from a woman younger than 30 in good health.

The V call is TRBV27, the J call TRBJ2-1, with 8 bases lining up with TRBD1. The CDR3 totals 16 residues. From germline, CDR1 is MNHEY and CDR2 SMNVEV (reference sequence). Trimming cost V 5 bases and J 4 bases; bases outside gene matches: 10. CDR3 sequence: CASSPEQGGIYNEQFF. CDR3 nucleotide sequence: TGTGCCAGCAGTCCAGAACAGGGGGGAATATACAATGAGCAGTTCTTC.

V is TRBV7-9 and J is TRBJ2-1; 7 positions match TRBD2. CDR3 length: 15 amino acids. Trimming cost V 2 bases and J 5 bases; bases outside gene matches: 6. Germline values: CDR1 SEHNR, CDR2 FQNEAQ (reference sequence). The CDR3 reads CASSLMGGEDNEQFF. The CDR3, as DNA: TGTGCCAGCAGCTTAATGGGGGGGGAGGACAATGAGCAGTTCTTC. The variable domain in full, completed from reference TRBV7-9 and TRBJ2-1, reads DTGVSQNPRHKITKRGQNVTFRCDPISEHNRLYWYRQTLGQGPEFLTYFQNEAQLEKSRLLSDRFSAERPKGSFSTLEIQRTEQGDSAMYLCASSLMGGEDNEQFFGPGTRLTVL.

The genes are TRBV9 and TRBJ2-2, with TRBD1 matching over 8 bases. This CDR3 is built from 13 residues. Per germline, CDR1 SGDLS and CDR2 YYNGEE. The trim removed 3 bases at V and 5 bases at J, leaving 0 bases unmatched. CDR3 bases: TGTGCCAGCAGCGGACAGGGGACCGGGGAGCTGTTTTTT. It translates to CASSGQGTGELFF. The full variable domain, with the rest looked up from reference TRBV9 and TRBJ2-2, is DSGVTQTPKHLITATGQRVTLRCSPRSGDLSVYWYQQSLDQGLQFLIQYYNGEERAKGNILERFSAQQFPDLHSELNLSSLELGDSALYFCASSGQGTGELFFGEGSRLTVL.

This clonotype has just a few counts. This chain uses TRBV24-1 with TRBJ2-1, with a tentative D call TRBD1 (5 bases). Trimming removed 5 bases from V and 1 base from J, with 20 bases in between. Germline V gene sequence: CDR1 KGHDR, CDR2 SFDVKD. The CDR3 is 18 residues long. This CDR3 reads CATSAEVWQGGSYNEQFF. In nucleotides, the CDR3 is TGTGCCACCAGTGCGGAAGTCTGGCAGGGTGGATCCTACAATGAGCAGTTCTTC.

This clonotype was counted a few times. The rearrangement links TRBV7-6 to TRBJ2-5; D not certain. The length of the CDR3 is 13 residues. Trimming removed 1 base from V and 6 bases from J, with 9 bases in between. The germline V gene encodes CDR1 SGHVS and CDR2 FNYEAQ. The chain's CDR3 is CASSLEGWQTQYF. The DNA for the CDR3 is TGTGCCAGCAGCTTAGAAGGCTGGCAGACCCAGTACTTC.

This clonotype was picked up a small number of times. The chain recombines TRBV27 with TRBJ2-1; TRBD2 agrees at 8 bases. V lost 7 bases to trimming and J lost 10 bases; unmatched junction nucleotides: 27. Germline V gene data show CDR1 as MNHEY and CDR2 as SMNVEV (reference sequence). The CDR3 runs to 19 residues. CDR3 DNA sequence: TGTGCCAGCACCCCTTTTCGGGCTTATCGTCCCGATAGCGGGATGGAGCAGTTCTTC. Amino acids: CASTPFRAYRPDSGMEQFF.

The chain combines TRBV7-6 with TRBJ2-1; D possibly corresponds to TRBD1 (6 bases). From germline, CDR1 is SGHVS and CDR2 FNYEAQ. The ends were cut back, 1 base at V and 0 bases at J, with 10 bases in the middle. This CDR3 has 16 residues. The CDR3 protein is CASSLGGRISYNEQFF. CDR3 nucleotides: TGTGCCAGCAGCTTAGGGGGGCGGATCTCCTACAATGAGCAGTTCTTC. Full variable domain (rest looked up from reference TRBV7-6 and TRBJ2-1): GAGVSQSPRYKVTKRGQDVALRCDPISGHVSLYWYRQALGQGPEFLTYFNYEAQQDKSGLPNDRFSAERPEGSISTLTIQRTEQRDSAMYRCASSLGGRISYNEQFFGPGTRLTVL.

V gene TRBV7-8 combines with J gene TRBJ2-2, with D perhaps matching TRBD2 (7 bases). Trimming left V 4 bases short and J 7 bases short, with 19 bases between. This CDR3 has 16 residues. CDR1 SGHVS and CDR2 FQNEAQ come from the germline V gene. Here the CDR3 reads CASSWGRGEGNGELFF. In nucleotides, the CDR3 is TGTGCCAGCAGCTGGGGGAGGGGGGAAGGTAACGGGGAGCTGTTTTTT.

The chain has TRBV6-1 and TRBJ2-1; no clear D gene. The germline V gene has CDR1 MNHNS and CDR2 SASEGT. V was clipped by 2 bases and J by 4 bases, with 9 bases between them. The CDR3 sequence is 14 residues long. CDR3 protein: CASSEIPTYNEQFF. Here the CDR3 DNA reads TGTGCCAGCAGTGAAATACCAACATACAATGAGCAGTTCTTC.

This clonotype has more than one count but fewer than ten. This chain connects TRBV20-1 to TRBJ2-2, with TRBD2 matching 8 bases. The germline gives CDR1 DFQATT, CDR2 SNEGSKA (reference sequence). J was trimmed by 4 bases and V by 3 bases; bases with no gene match: 4. CDR3 size: 14 residues. The CDR3 nucleotides read TGCAGTGCTAGTAGCGGGGAGACCACCGGGGAGCTGTTTTTT. Translation gives CSASSGETTGELFF.

The CDR3 region has the DNA TGCAGTGCTAGAATAGGGGAGACCCAGTACTTC. Translating it yields CSARIGETQYF. The V gene is TRBV20-1, the J gene TRBJ2-5; D gene uncertain. The CDR3 is made up of 11 amino acids. The V gene's germline CDR1 is DFQATT and CDR2 SNEGSKA (reference sequence). The V and J ends lost 2 bases and 5 bases respectively, with 6 bases between them.

The chain carries TRBV3-1 and TRBJ1-2, with 10 bases that match TRBD1. CDR1 is LGHDT and CDR2 is YNNKEL in the germline V gene (reference sequence). V trimming: 3 bases; J trimming: 7 bases; junction bases outside the gene matches: 5. This CDR3 is built from 14 residues. CDR3 in DNA: TGTGCCAGCAGCCACACGGACAGGGGGGCTGGCTACACCTTC. Translated, it gives CASSHTDRGAGYTF.